This T cell receptor beta chain was recorded in a study of CD8 T cells in Susac syndrome. Random hexamers primed reverse transcription of roughly 0.45 to 1 ug RNA. An immunoSEQ multiplex PCR amplified TCR beta CDR3 over 54 Vbeta and 13 Jbeta. From the immunoSEQ multiplex PCR reads, TCRdb called clonotypes with MiXCR, one entry per CDR3 protein. The sample holds 78,000 or so distinct CDR3 sequences; roughly 95% are singletons and the top ten take roughly 0.39%. The CDR3 runs to 15 residues. Germline-derived CDR1 and CDR2 are SQVTM and ANQGSEA. V was pared by 5 bases and J by 0 bases, with 15 bases between. Sequencing of TCR beta, carried out with a high-throughput approach, was applied to CD8+ and CD4+ T cells from the blood.

The source is a human donor with multiple sclerosis. What was sequenced was CD8+ T cells from PBMCs. The rearrangement links TRBV29-1 to TRBJ2-3; TRBD2 might be the D (5 bases). As DNA, the CDR3 is TGCAGCGTTAACCCCGCCGGGGTAAGCACAGATACGCAGTATTTT. Encoded protein: CSVNPAGVSTDTQYF.